Reported below is one TCR beta chain. This clonotype has just a few counts. Its cognate antigen has yet to be identified. No qualities accompany the bases; no much larger clone lies one base away. Sequencer: Illumina HiSeq 1500. The public sequencing data were trimmed at Q25 with fastp and processed into clonotypes with MiXCR by TCRdb, which kept only in-frame beta chains. Each record represents a unique CDR3 protein, reported with the most common genes and DNA among its rows. This sample gives approximately 260,000 distinct CDR3 sequences in total; approximately 15% of them show up just once. The ten largest account for around half of the sample. Relative to germline, V is 5 bases shorter and J is 4 bases shorter, with 11 bases between their ends. The germline V gene encodes CDR1 DFQATT and CDR2 SNEGSKA (reference sequence). The CDR3 goes from the cysteine to the phenylalanine over 12 residues. Kept here is only the CDR3 DNA, which spans 36 bases and is read in frame from base 1.

The sample originates from a study of T cell repertoires in cytomegalovirus infection (dated by TCRdb to between 2018 and 2021). In the study overall: The HLA type of each donor mattered for the analysis, because public TCR beta signatures pointed to carriage of CMV infection along with the matching HLA type. The full study reports these points: The ex vivo response was dominated by HLA-C-restricted CMV-specific TCR beta clonotypes, which also provided the single most frequent clonotype in two of eight donors. In both this cohort and an independent cohort of some 380 donors, the cumulative frequency of public TCR beta family members distinguished carriers of CMV infection plus the relevant HLA type.

The TCR comes from a human donor in good health (CMV status not recorded). Some clones in this sample may be carry-over from other donors' samples. Recombination joined TRBV20-1 with TRBJ1-2; no D segment can be confidently identified. The source material was CD8+ T cells from PBMCs. The nucleotide sequence reads as follows: TGCAGTGCTCCTCCAGCTTTCTATGGCTACACCTTC. It codes for CSAPPAFYGYTF.